This T cell receptor beta chain originates from a study of blood T cells in healthy people across ages. J gave up 7 bases and V 7 bases, and 8 bases lay outside the gene matches. This CDR3 contains 13 residues. The V gene's germline CDR1 is SGHRS and CDR2 YFSETQ. PCR was performed a second time for about 7 to 12 cycles using a sample-barcoded 5' primer and a J-beta primer mix. TCRdb called the 5' RACE reads again in MiXCR, with one record for every CDR3 protein. Found here are around 1.5 million distinct CDR3 sequences, approximately 38% of them singletons; the top ten hold 7.9%. The people who gave samples were healthy Caucasians from Russia, aged about 6 to 95.

The TCR originated in a woman under 30 in good health. This chain joins TRBV5-1 and TRBJ1-2; 9 nucleotides agree with TRBD1. Sequencing used blood. The CDR3 here is CASDTQGAGGYTF. The CDR3 nucleotides read TGCGCCAGCGATACACAGGGGGCTGGTGGCTACACCTTC.